The rows below give T cell receptor beta chains drawn from one sample of a study of blood T cell repertoires in COVID-19. Assay: immunoSEQ multiplex PCR; the TCRdb copy retains only in-frame clones and omits some. The profile shows around 110,000 clones, more than 75% of them singletons. The specimen was peripheral blood. The receptors stem from a man between 35 and 55 years old with acute or convalescent COVID-19. Each CDR3 is given with its conserved first and last residue. D genes are given only for firm matches. Not all rows give a size; the values are once, few, many and, for expanded clones, a class.

CDR3 length: 16; D gene: TRBD2; clone size: .; J gene: TRBJ2-1; V gene: TRBV3-1/TRBV3-2; CDR3 DNA: TGTGCCAGCAACCAGGGACTAGCGGGGGGCAACAATGAGCAGTTCTTC; CDR3 protein: CASNQGLAGGNNEQFF
CDR3 length: 19; D gene: TRBD2; clone size: few; J gene: TRBJ2-3; V gene: TRBV7-9; CDR3 DNA: TGTGCCAGCAGCCCCCTCGCGGGAGGGCCTTTATCCACTTCAGATACGCAGTATTTT; CDR3 protein: CASSPLAGGPLSTSDTQYF
CDR3 length: 13; D gene: TRBD2; clone size: .; J gene: TRBJ2-1; V gene: TRBV27; CDR3 DNA: TGTGCCACCCTGGGGGGGTCCTACAATGAGCAGTTCTTC; CDR3 protein: CATLGGSYNEQFF
CDR3 length: 16; D gene: TRBD1; clone size: .; J gene: TRBJ2-3; V gene: TRBV6-2/TRBV6-3; CDR3 DNA: TGTGCCAGCAGTTACGATCGGACAGGAGTTGGGGGTACGCAGTATTTT; CDR3 protein: CASSYDRTGVGGTQYF
CDR3 length: 15; D gene: TRBD1; clone size: few; J gene: TRBJ1-2; V gene: TRBV3-1/TRBV3-2; CDR3 DNA: TGTGCCAGCCGGGGAAGGGGACAGGGTGGCTATGGCTACACCTTC; CDR3 protein: CASRGRGQGGYGYTF
CDR3 length: 11; D gene: .; clone size: .; J gene: TRBJ2-1; V gene: TRBV10-2; CDR3 DNA: TGCGCCAGCAGTCCGGAGTATGAGCAGTTCTTC; CDR3 protein: CASSPEYEQFF
CDR3 length: 13; D gene: .; clone size: .; J gene: TRBJ2-1; V gene: TRBV11-2; CDR3 DNA: TGTGCCAGCAGCTTAGTGGACAACAATGAGCAGTTCTTC; CDR3 protein: CASSLVDNNEQFF
CDR3 length: 15; D gene: .; clone size: .; J gene: TRBJ1-4; V gene: TRBV4-1; CDR3 DNA: TGCGCCAGCAGCCAAAGTGACAGAACTAATGAAAAACTGTTTTTT; CDR3 protein: CASSQSDRTNEKLFF
CDR3 length: 15; D gene: TRBD1; clone size: .; J gene: TRBJ1-1; V gene: TRBV28; CDR3 DNA: TGTGCCAGCAGTAGGAGACAGGGTCGATACACTGAAGCTTTCTTT; CDR3 protein: CASSRRQGRYTEAFF
CDR3 length: 17; D gene: TRBD2; clone size: .; J gene: TRBJ2-3; V gene: TRBV5-4; CDR3 DNA: TGTGCCAGCAGCCCGGCAAACAGCGGGAGAGGCACAGATACGCAGTATTTT; CDR3 protein: CASSPANSGRGTDTQYF
CDR3 length: 16; D gene: TRBD1; clone size: .; J gene: TRBJ1-1; V gene: TRBV4-2; CDR3 DNA: TGTGCCAGCAGCCAAGACCCGGGACAGCGGAGCACTGAAGCTTTCTTT; CDR3 protein: CASSQDPGQRSTEAFF
CDR3 length: 15; D gene: .; clone size: .; J gene: TRBJ1-5; V gene: TRBV2; CDR3 DNA: TGTGCCCCCCGGTGTCCTCCTCCGCCTAATCAGCCCCAGCATTTT; CDR3 protein: CAPRCPPPPNQPQHF
CDR3 length: 13; D gene: TRBD2; clone size: .; J gene: TRBJ2-5; V gene: TRBV29-1; CDR3 DNA: TGCAGCGTGGATTCGGGGGGGCCGGAGACCCAGTACTTC; CDR3 protein: CSVDSGGPETQYF
CDR3 length: 13; D gene: TRBD2; clone size: .; J gene: TRBJ2-7; V gene: TRBV5-1; CDR3 DNA: TGCGCCAGCAGCTCGACTAGCTCCCTCGAGCAGTACTTC; CDR3 protein: CASSSTSSLEQYF
CDR3 length: 13; D gene: .; clone size: .; J gene: TRBJ2-7; V gene: TRBV6-5; CDR3 DNA: TGTGCCAGCAGGAGACAAGCCGCCTACGAGCAGTACTTC; CDR3 protein: CASRRQAAYEQYF
CDR3 length: 15; D gene: TRBD1; clone size: .; J gene: TRBJ1-2; V gene: TRBV19; CDR3 DNA: TGTGCCAGTAGCGGCACAGGGGGCGCTTACTATGGCTACACCTTC; CDR3 protein: CASSGTGGAYYGYTF
CDR3 length: 13; D gene: .; clone size: once; J gene: TRBJ2-3; V gene: TRBV12-3/TRBV12-4; CDR3 DNA: TGTGCCAGCAGTTTAGAAAGCGGCCACTCGCAGTATTTT; CDR3 protein: CASSLESGHSQYF
CDR3 length: 12; D gene: TRBD1; clone size: .; J gene: TRBJ1-2; V gene: TRBV29-1; CDR3 DNA: TGCAGCGTTGAGGGACAGAAGTATGGCTACACCTTC; CDR3 protein: CSVEGQKYGYTF
CDR3 length: 14; D gene: .; clone size: .; J gene: TRBJ1-3; V gene: TRBV9; CDR3 DNA: TGTGCCAGCAGCGCAACGGGCTCTGGAAACACCATATATTTT; CDR3 protein: CASSATGSGNTIYF
CDR3 length: 15; D gene: TRBD1; clone size: .; J gene: TRBJ2-2; V gene: TRBV10-2; CDR3 DNA: TGCGCCAGCACTACAGGGGGCGCAGGCACCGGGGAGCTGTTTTTT; CDR3 protein: CASTTGGAGTGELFF
CDR3 length: 16; D gene: TRBD2; clone size: .; J gene: TRBJ2-1; V gene: TRBV25-1; CDR3 DNA: TGTGCCAGCAGTGCGAGGTTGGGACTAGCGGACAATGAGCAGTTCTTC; CDR3 protein: CASSARLGLADNEQFF
CDR3 length: 15; D gene: TRBD2; clone size: .; J gene: TRBJ2-5; V gene: TRBV30; CDR3 DNA: TGTGCCTGGAGTAACCTGGGACTAGCGGAAGAGACCCAGTACTTC; CDR3 protein: CAWSNLGLAEETQYF
CDR3 length: 17; D gene: TRBD1; clone size: .; J gene: TRBJ1-2; V gene: TRBV7-2; CDR3 DNA: TGTGCCAGCAGCTTAGCGCTAGGGGACAGGGACAACTATGGCTACACCTTC; CDR3 protein: CASSLALGDRDNYGYTF
CDR3 length: 16; D gene: .; clone size: .; J gene: TRBJ1-3; V gene: TRBV15; CDR3 DNA: TGTGCCACCAGCAGAGATCTGGGCTTCTCTGGAAACACCATATATTTT; CDR3 protein: CATSRDLGFSGNTIYF
CDR3 length: 17; D gene: .; clone size: .; J gene: TRBJ2-3; V gene: TRBV4-1; CDR3 DNA: TGCGCCAGCAGCCAAGGGGCCCAGGGGAGAGTGGCAGATACGCAGTATTTT; CDR3 protein: CASSQGAQGRVADTQYF
CDR3 length: 14; D gene: TRBD1; clone size: .; J gene: TRBJ2-7; V gene: TRBV10-2; CDR3 DNA: TGCGCCAGCAGTGATCTGGGACAGACCTACGAGCAGTACTTC; CDR3 protein: CASSDLGQTYEQYF
CDR3 length: 12; D gene: .; clone size: few; J gene: TRBJ1-5; V gene: TRBV12-3/TRBV12-4; CDR3 DNA: TGTGCCAGCAGTTTAGGTCAGCAGCCCCAGCATTTT; CDR3 protein: CASSLGQQPQHF
CDR3 length: 13; D gene: .; clone size: .; J gene: TRBJ2-1; V gene: TRBV7-3; CDR3 DNA: TGTGCCAGCAGCTCCTCAGGGCCGCATGAGCAGTTCTTC; CDR3 protein: CASSSSGPHEQFF
CDR3 length: 15; D gene: TRBD1; clone size: .; J gene: TRBJ2-7; V gene: TRBV6-1; CDR3 DNA: TGTGCCAGCAGTGAGCGGGACAGGGGGCTGGGGGAGCAGTACTTC; CDR3 protein: CASSERDRGLGEQYF
CDR3 length: 14; D gene: .; clone size: .; J gene: TRBJ1-5; V gene: TRBV18; CDR3 DNA: TGTGCCAGCTCCCGAGCCGCTAGCAATCAGCCCCAGCATTTT; CDR3 protein: CASSRAASNQPQHF
CDR3 length: 13; D gene: .; clone size: .; J gene: TRBJ1-4; V gene: TRBV30; CDR3 DNA: TGTGCCTGGAGCCGACAGATTAATGAAAAACTGTTTTTT; CDR3 protein: CAWSRQINEKLFF
CDR3 length: 18; D gene: TRBD2; clone size: few; J gene: TRBJ2-1; V gene: TRBV15; CDR3 DNA: TGTGCCACCAGCAGAGATACCTGGGGGACTAGCGAGGGGGATGAGCAGTTCTTC; CDR3 protein: CATSRDTWGTSEGDEQFF
CDR3 length: 17; D gene: TRBD2; clone size: .; J gene: TRBJ2-2; V gene: TRBV5-5; CDR3 DNA: TGTGCCAGCAGCTCCAGAGCCGCGGGAGGCGGGACCGGGGAGCTGTTTTTT; CDR3 protein: CASSSRAAGGGTGELFF
CDR3 length: 14; D gene: .; clone size: .; J gene: TRBJ1-2; V gene: TRBV6-6; CDR3 DNA: TGTGCCAGCAGTTCGCGCGGGACTACCTATGGCTACACCTTC; CDR3 protein: CASSSRGTTYGYTF
CDR3 length: 17; D gene: .; clone size: once; J gene: TRBJ2-3; V gene: TRBV21-1; CDR3 DNA: TGTGCCAGCATCCCCCGGCGGGAGGGAGCCGCCGCAGATACGCAGTATTTT; CDR3 protein: CASIPRREGAAADTQYF
CDR3 length: 16; D gene: TRBD1; clone size: .; J gene: TRBJ2-2; V gene: TRBV24-1; CDR3 DNA: TGTGCCACCAGTGAAGGGACAGGTTCCCGACCCGGGGAGCTGTTTTTT; CDR3 protein: CATSEGTGSRPGELFF
CDR3 length: 15; D gene: TRBD1; clone size: .; J gene: TRBJ2-5; V gene: TRBV27; CDR3 DNA: TGTGCCAGCAGTCTCCGGGACAGGTGGGGAGAGACCCAGTACTTC; CDR3 protein: CASSLRDRWGETQYF
CDR3 length: 14; D gene: TRBD1; clone size: .; J gene: TRBJ1-6; V gene: TRBV18; CDR3 DNA: TGTGCCAGCTCACGGGACAGGGAGGGTTCACCCCTCCACTTT; CDR3 protein: CASSRDREGSPLHF
CDR3 length: 14; D gene: TRBD1; clone size: few; J gene: TRBJ1-6; V gene: TRBV6-5; CDR3 DNA: TGTGCCAGCAGATGGACAGGGGGAGGCTCACCCCTCCACTTT; CDR3 protein: CASRWTGGGSPLHF
CDR3 length: 16; D gene: .; clone size: once; J gene: TRBJ2-1; V gene: TRBV5-4; CDR3 DNA: TGTGCCAGCAGGGTAGCGTATGTGAGCTCCTACAATGAGCAGTTCTTC; CDR3 protein: CASRVAYVSSYNEQFF